This T cell receptor beta chain was identified during a study of blood T cell repertoires in COVID-19. About the study: Samples came from the United States, Italy and Spain, spanning acute and convalescent COVID-19. The cDNA or gDNA used as material had been derived from T cells, B-cell-depleted T cells, or PBMCs.

About this clone itself: In the same sample, other DNA sequences code for this CDR3.

Original analysis: Scientists estimated how many nucleated cells there were by amplifying reference gene primers. Produced via immunoSEQ multiplex PCR; TCRdb's table is partial and in-frame only. The V and J calls and clone size come from that table; D and trimming were worked out from the DNA. The table lists about 200,000 clones, about nine tenths of them singletons. J was trimmed by 8 bases and V by 6 bases; bases with no gene match: 3. The germline gives CDR1 SNHLY, CDR2 FYNNEI. There are 13 residues in the CDR3. The chain recombines TRBV2 with TRBJ2-2; 10 bases agree with TRBD2. This receptor was identified in a woman aged 70-85 years with acute or convalescent COVID-19. Sequenced input: peripheral blood. This CDR3 reads CASRLAGTGELFF. The DNA for the CDR3 is TGTGCCAGCAGACTAGCGGGGACAGGGGAGCTGTTTTTT.